This is a list of T cell receptor beta chains from one sample in a study of blood T cell repertoires in COVID-19. Assay used: immunoSEQ multiplex PCR; TCRdb lists only in-frame clones, some missing. The sample contains 140,000 or so clones, about 86% of which appear only once. The sequencing sample was made of peripheral blood. The source of these receptors is a human donor in a cohort sampled during active COVID-19. Both conserved end residues are part of each CDR3. The order of the fields is V gene, CDR3 protein.

v_gene: TRBV3-1/TRBV3-2; CDR3aa: CASSLWTEFNEQFF
v_gene: TRBV7-6; CDR3aa: CASSFRDNSYEQYF
v_gene: TRBV25-1; CDR3aa: CASSGGPNTNTEAFF
v_gene: TRBV2; CDR3aa: CASNQGSRTEAFF
v_gene: TRBV24-1; CDR3aa: CATSDPGQGLLKGYTF
v_gene: TRBV1; CDR3aa: CTSSDSRTPGLAFKGQETQYF
v_gene: TRBV12-3/TRBV12-4; CDR3aa: CASSLFRSTEAFF
v_gene: TRBV5-1; CDR3aa: CASSGTSGGLTDTQYF
v_gene: TRBV29-1; CDR3aa: CSVELGAGTEAFF
v_gene: TRBV5-1; CDR3aa: CASSPDGSYGYTF
v_gene: TRBV6-5; CDR3aa: CASRKATGGTDTQYF
v_gene: TRBV24-1; CDR3aa: CATSDPLTSGGGETQYF